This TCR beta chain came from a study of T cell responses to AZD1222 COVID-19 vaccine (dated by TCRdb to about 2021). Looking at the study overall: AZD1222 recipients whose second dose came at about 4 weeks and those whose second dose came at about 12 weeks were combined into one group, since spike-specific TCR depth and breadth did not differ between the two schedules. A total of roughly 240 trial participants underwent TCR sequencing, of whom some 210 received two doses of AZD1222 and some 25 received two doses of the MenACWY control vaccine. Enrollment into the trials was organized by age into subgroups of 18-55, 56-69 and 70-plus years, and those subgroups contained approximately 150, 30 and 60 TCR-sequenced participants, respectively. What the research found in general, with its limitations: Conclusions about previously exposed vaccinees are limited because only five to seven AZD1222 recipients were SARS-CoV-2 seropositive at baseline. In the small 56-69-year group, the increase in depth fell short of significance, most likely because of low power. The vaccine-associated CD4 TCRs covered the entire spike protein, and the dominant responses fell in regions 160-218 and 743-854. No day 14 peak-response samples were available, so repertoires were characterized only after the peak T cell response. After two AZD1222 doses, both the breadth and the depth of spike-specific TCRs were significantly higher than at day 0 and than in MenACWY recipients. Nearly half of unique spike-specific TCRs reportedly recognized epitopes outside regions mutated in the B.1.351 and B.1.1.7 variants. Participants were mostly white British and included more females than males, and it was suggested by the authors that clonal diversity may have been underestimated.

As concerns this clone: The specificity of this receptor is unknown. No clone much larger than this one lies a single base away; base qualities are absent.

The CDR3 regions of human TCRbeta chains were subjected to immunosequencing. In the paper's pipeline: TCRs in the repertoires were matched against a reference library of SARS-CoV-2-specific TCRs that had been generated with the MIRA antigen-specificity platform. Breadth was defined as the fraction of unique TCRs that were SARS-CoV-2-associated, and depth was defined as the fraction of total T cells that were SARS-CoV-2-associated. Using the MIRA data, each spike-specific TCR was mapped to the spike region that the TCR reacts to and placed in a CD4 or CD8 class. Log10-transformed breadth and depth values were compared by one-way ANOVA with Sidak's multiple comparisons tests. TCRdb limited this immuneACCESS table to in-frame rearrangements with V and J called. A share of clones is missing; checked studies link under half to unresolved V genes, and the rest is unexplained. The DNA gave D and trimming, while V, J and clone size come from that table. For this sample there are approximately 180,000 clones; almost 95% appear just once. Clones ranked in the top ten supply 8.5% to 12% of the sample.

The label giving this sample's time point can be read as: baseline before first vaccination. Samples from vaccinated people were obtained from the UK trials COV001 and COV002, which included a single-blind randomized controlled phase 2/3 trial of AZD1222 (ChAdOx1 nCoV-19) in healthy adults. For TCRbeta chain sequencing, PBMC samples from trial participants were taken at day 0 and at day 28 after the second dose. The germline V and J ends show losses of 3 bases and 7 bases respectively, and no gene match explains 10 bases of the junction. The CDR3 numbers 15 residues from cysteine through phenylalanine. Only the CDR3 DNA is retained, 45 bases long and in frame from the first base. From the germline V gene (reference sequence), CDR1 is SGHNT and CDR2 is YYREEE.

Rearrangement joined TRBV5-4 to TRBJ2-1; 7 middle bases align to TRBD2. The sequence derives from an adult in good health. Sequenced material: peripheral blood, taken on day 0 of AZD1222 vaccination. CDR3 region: CASSSALGGPNEQFF. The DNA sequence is TGTGCCAGCAGCTCCGCACTGGGAGGGCCGAATGAGCAGTTCTTC. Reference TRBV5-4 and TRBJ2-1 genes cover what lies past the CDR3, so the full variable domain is ETGVTQSPTHLIKTRGQQVTLRCSSQSGHNTVSWYQQALGQGPQFIFQYYREEENGRGNFPPRFSGLQFPNYSSELNVNALELDDSALYLCASSSALGGPNEQFFGPGTRLTVL.